This T cell receptor beta chain was observed in a study of cytomegalovirus exposure and HLA in healthy donors. Study findings and constraints: Among TCR sequences, most were rare, though some public TCRs appeared in many donors.

Trimming left V 2 bases short and J 3 bases short, with 10 bases between. The CDR3 is 13 residues long. Germline V gene data show CDR1 as SQVTM and CDR2 as ANQGSEA. Primers for the PCR totalled 60 Vbeta and 13 Jbeta. Sequencing used immunoSEQ multiplex PCR; TCRdb keeps in-frame clones, though not all of them. The ten top clones account for roughly 0.74%, within a sample of about 200,000 clones. On this clone itself: Its target is not known.

Material for sequencing was PBMCs. This TCR derives from a boy younger than 18 in good health and CMV-seronegative. The chain couples TRBV29-1 to TRBJ1-2, with D possibly being TRBD1 (5 bases). This CDR3 is CSVEPQQDYGYTF. The CDR3 DNA reads as TGCAGCGTTGAACCCCAACAGGACTATGGCTACACCTTC.